Listed below are T cell receptor beta chains from one sample, sequenced in a study of T cells in Graves' hyperthyroidism and ophthalmopathy. A single record per CDR3 protein comes from TCRdb applying MiXCR to the multiplex PCR reads. The sample consists of fewer than 450,000 distinct CDR3 sequences, about a sixth of them appearing once. The sample taken for sequencing was blood. Receptors were obtained from a woman aged 25 to 39 with Graves' hyperthyroidism that later progressed to Graves' ophthalmopathy. Both conserved end residues are part of each CDR3. The D gene is left open where the match is weak. Rows give clone size only sometimes, using once, few, many, or a class for an expanded clone.

V	D	size	J	DNA	CDR3
TRBV11-2	-	many	TRBJ1-2	TGTGCCAGCAGCTTAGATCCTCGCCCTGTTTCGGGCTACACCTTC	CASSLDPRPVSGYTF
TRBV27	-	few	TRBJ2-7	TGTGCCAGCAGGGGGGGACTTTCCTACGAGCAGTACTTC	CASRGGLSYEQYF
TRBV19	TRBD1	-	TRBJ2-7	TGTGCCAGTAGTAACCGACAGGGTTTGGCCTACGAGCAGTACTTC	CASSNRQGLAYEQYF
TRBV5-6	TRBD1	few	TRBJ1-5	TGTGCCAGCAGCTTGGAGGGACAGTTAGGACAGCCCCAGCATTTT	CASSLEGQLGQPQHF
TRBV5-1	-	-	TRBJ1-1	TGCGCCAGCAGCTTGGCTAGGGGTACCATGAACACTGAAGCTTTCTTT	CASSLARGTMNTEAFF
TRBV20-1	-	few	TRBJ2-3	TGCAGTGCTAAAGGTGGCGGGATCACAGATACGCAGTATTTT	CSAKGGGITDTQYF
TRBV4-2	-	few	TRBJ1-1	TGTGCCAGCAGCCAAGGATTCGGGGGAAACACTGAAGCTTTCTTT	CASSQGFGGNTEAFF
TRBV5-1	-	many	TRBJ2-1	TGCGCCAGCAGCTTGATAGGTATTAGCGGTAATGAGCAGTTCTTC	CASSLIGISGNEQFF
TRBV11-1	-	many	TRBJ2-5	TGTGCCAGCCGTGGGAAGGGTAAAGAGACCCAGTACTTC	CASRGKGKETQYF
TRBV9	-	-	TRBJ2-2	TGTGCCAGCAGCGTAGGGGTGGGAGCATACGCCGGGGAGCTGTTTTTT	CASSVGVGAYAGELFF
TRBV12-3/TRBV12-4	-	few	TRBJ2-5	TGTGCCAGCAGCCATTGGGGCAGCCCCTTACAAGAGACCCAGTACTTC	CASSHWGSPLQETQYF